This T cell receptor (beta chain) was found in a study of T cells in Graves' hyperthyroidism and ophthalmopathy. Amplified regions were TCR beta CDR3 sequences from RNA transcripts. First-round RT-PCR with HTBI primers amplified the TCR CDR3 region. TCRdb reprocessed the multiplex PCR reads with MiXCR, giving one entry per CDR3 protein. Of 300,000 to 350,000 distinct CDR3 sequences in the sample, 15% to 20% were seen once. Trimming pared 6 bases from V and 2 bases from J, leaving 12 bases between. Germline CDR1 is ENHRY and CDR2 is SYGVKD. CDR3 length: 14 residues. Graves' hyperthyroidism was deemed stable given no ophthalmopathy progression within 18 months. The hyperthyroidism patients had all been newly diagnosed, and their disease duration was under 2 months. Their ages ranged from 18 to 65 years. The study based diagnoses on clinical symptoms, serum thyroxine and TRAb, thyroid ultrasound and orbital computed tomography.

This clonotype has ten or more counts. V gene TRBV10-3 combines with J gene TRBJ2-3; D remains unclear. The sequenced sample consisted of blood. This sequence was found in a woman between 50 and 59 years old with Graves' hyperthyroidism. CDR3 sequence (DNA): TGTGCCATCAGGGAGAACAGCCCCACAGATACGCAGTATTTT. It is translated as CAIRENSPTDTQYF.